These T cell receptor beta chains were read from a single sample in a study of siplizumab effects on memory and regulatory T cells. This table comes from immunoSEQ multiplex PCR, and its TCRdb copy is limited to in-frame clones, with some not included. The repertoire holds more than 85,000 clones, with 92% as singletons. The sequencing input was Tregs sorted from blood. The origin of the receptors is a human donor in good health. Both conserved end residues are part of each CDR3. The order of the fields is CDR3 protein, CDR3 DNA, clone size, V gene, D gene, J gene. The D gene is left open where the match is weak. Expanded clones are given a class, and other clones once, few, many or no size at all.

CDR3 protein: CASSYLVSRAFF; CDR3 DNA: TGTGCCAGCAGTTACTTGGTTAGTAGGGCTTTCTTT; clone size: -; V gene: TRBV6-6; D gene: -; J gene: TRBJ1-1
CDR3 protein: CASSPQKIGTGVTGELFF; CDR3 DNA: TGCGCCAGCAGCCCCCAAAAAATCGGGACAGGGGTCACCGGGGAGCTGTTTTTT; clone size: -; V gene: TRBV5-1; D gene: TRBD1; J gene: TRBJ2-2
CDR3 protein: CASSQQGREQYF; CDR3 DNA: TGTGCCAGCAGCCAACAAGGTCGGGAGCAGTACTTC; clone size: -; V gene: TRBV11-3; D gene: -; J gene: TRBJ2-7
CDR3 protein: CASSPLAGQGSTDTQYF; CDR3 DNA: TGTGCCAGCAGCCCCTTGGCGGGACAGGGAAGCACAGATACGCAGTATTTT; clone size: -; V gene: TRBV9; D gene: TRBD1; J gene: TRBJ2-3
CDR3 protein: CASSFGLAGVGQYF; CDR3 DNA: TGCGCCAGCAGCTTCGGACTAGCGGGGGTTGGGCAGTACTTC; clone size: once; V gene: TRBV5-1; D gene: TRBD2; J gene: TRBJ2-7
CDR3 protein: CASRTGNYGYTF; CDR3 DNA: TGTGCCAGCAGGACAGGGAACTATGGCTACACCTTC; clone size: -; V gene: TRBV6-6; D gene: TRBD1; J gene: TRBJ1-2
CDR3 protein: CASSYMAGDPYNEQFF; CDR3 DNA: TGTGCCAGCAGTTACATGGCGGGAGATCCCTACAATGAGCAGTTCTTC; clone size: -; V gene: TRBV6-6; D gene: TRBD2; J gene: TRBJ2-1
CDR3 protein: CASSTTDRDYGYTF; CDR3 DNA: TGTGCCAGTTCCACCACGGACAGGGACTATGGCTACACCTTC; clone size: -; V gene: TRBV19; D gene: TRBD1; J gene: TRBJ1-2
CDR3 protein: CASSQDQARAGSPLHF; CDR3 DNA: TGTGCCAGCAGCCAAGATCAGGCCCGGGCGGGTTCACCCCTCCACTTT; clone size: -; V gene: TRBV4-2; D gene: -; J gene: TRBJ1-6
CDR3 protein: CASSLLRASGTYEQYF; CDR3 DNA: TGTGCCAGCAGTTTACTCAGGGCTAGCGGGACGTACGAGCAGTACTTC; clone size: -; V gene: TRBV6-5; D gene: TRBD2; J gene: TRBJ2-7
CDR3 protein: CASSRGAYGYTF; CDR3 DNA: TGTGCCAGCAGCAGGGGGGCCTATGGCTACACCTTC; clone size: -; V gene: TRBV6-4; D gene: TRBD1; J gene: TRBJ1-2
CDR3 protein: CASSLAPAGVGVEQFF; CDR3 DNA: TGTGCCAGCAGCTTAGCCCCAGCGGGAGTTGGCGTTGAGCAGTTCTTC; clone size: -; V gene: TRBV7-9; D gene: TRBD2; J gene: TRBJ2-1
CDR3 protein: CAHTRRTRPGELFF; CDR3 DNA: TGTGCCCATACACGCAGGACGAGGCCCGGGGAGCTGTTTTTT; clone size: -; V gene: TRBV2; D gene: -; J gene: TRBJ2-2
CDR3 protein: CATSRGQNDADTQYF; CDR3 DNA: TGTGCCACCAGCAGAGGACAGAATGACGCAGATACGCAGTATTTT; clone size: -; V gene: TRBV15; D gene: -; J gene: TRBJ2-3
CDR3 protein: CASSFGLIDQPQHF; CDR3 DNA: TGTGCCAGCAGTTTCGGACTTATAGATCAGCCCCAGCATTTT; clone size: -; V gene: TRBV6-6; D gene: -; J gene: TRBJ1-5
CDR3 protein: CASTGGGSPLHF; CDR3 DNA: TGTGCCAGCACAGGGGGCGGTTCACCCCTCCACTTT; clone size: -; V gene: TRBV19; D gene: TRBD1; J gene: TRBJ1-6
CDR3 protein: CASSLPGQALVAFF; CDR3 DNA: TGTGCCAGCAGCCTTCCGGGACAAGCCCTTGTGGCTTTCTTT; clone size: -; V gene: TRBV5-4; D gene: -; J gene: TRBJ1-1